One sample yielded the 15 T cell receptor beta chains listed below, sequenced in a study of T cell responses to AZD1222 COVID-19 vaccine (dated by TCRdb to about 2021). The time point label of this sample denotes: baseline before first vaccination. The library came from the immunoSEQ multiplex PCR assay. This is the immuneACCESS table as TCRdb keeps it, with only in-frame sequences that have V and J called. A part of the clones is gone; compared with another copy, unresolved V genes explain less than half, and the rest is unexplained. The sample profile shows approximately 88,000 clones; approximately 78% of them were found once. Together, the top ten hold 20% to 25% of the sample. The material was peripheral blood, obtained on day 0 of AZD1222 vaccination. The source of these receptors is an adult in good health.

The chain couples TRBV7-8 to TRBJ1-5; perhaps TRBD1 as D (6 bases). The V gene lost 5 bases and the J gene lost 0 bases, with 14 bases spanning the gap. Germline CDR1 and CDR2: SGHVS and FQNEAQ. This CDR3 is built from 16 residues. The DNA of the CDR3 is TGTGCCAGCAGCCAAGATTGGGGGGCTAGCAATCAGCCCCAGCATTTT. This gives the protein CASSQDWGASNQPQHF.

This clone was observed a few times. This chain uses TRBV2 with TRBJ2-7; tentative D call: TRBD1 (7 bases). Trimming shortened V by 10 bases and J by 2 bases, and 18 bases separated the two germline ends. CDR3 size: 14 residues. Germline CDR1 reads SNHLY; CDR2 reads FYNNEI. The DNA for the CDR3 is TGTGCCACCCGGAGGGTACAGGGGACCTACGAGCAGTACTTC. It yields the protein CATRRVQGTYEQYF.

CDR3 in amino acids: CASSFAGGSDEQYF. CDR3 DNA: TGTGCCAGCAGTTTCGCGGGAGGGAGTGACGAGCAGTACTTC. The rearrangement uses TRBV28 and TRBJ2-7; 9 bases fit TRBD2. Germline loops: CDR1 MDHEN, CDR2 SYDVKM. This CDR3 region has 14 residues. V lost 3 bases, J lost 5 bases, and 5 bases stayed unmatched. Full variable domain (missing parts from reference TRBV28 and TRBJ2-7): DVKVTQSSRYLVKRTGEKVFLECVQDMDHENMFWYRQDPGLGLRLIYFSYDVKMKEKGDIPEGYSVSREKKERFSLILESASTNQTSMYLCASSFAGGSDEQYFGPGTRLTVT.

The chain combines TRBV18 with TRBJ1-1, with 7 bases aligning to TRBD1. The CDR3 sequence is 16 residues long. Trimming cost V 5 bases and J 2 bases; bases outside gene matches: 11. The germline CDR1 and CDR2 sequences are KGHSH and LQKENI. In nucleotides, the CDR3 is TGTGCCAGCTCAAAAAACGTGAGACAGGGAAACACTGAAGCTTTCTTT. Translation gives CASSKNVRQGNTEAFF.

In its sample, this clone was seen a few times. The chain recombines TRBV3-1 (or the pseudogene TRBV3-2) with TRBJ2-1, with TRBD2 matching over 12 bases. V trimming: 4 bases; J trimming: 5 bases; junction bases outside the gene matches: 21. There are 21 residues in the CDR3. Germline CDR1 LGHDT, CDR2 YNNKEL (reference sequence). The CDR3 here is CASSPFWASGRASALHNEQFF. The DNA of the CDR3 is TGTGCCAGCAGCCCTTTCTGGGCTAGCGGGAGGGCCAGTGCCTTACACAATGAGCAGTTCTTC.

The chain joins TRBV14 to TRBJ1-2; perhaps TRBD1 as D (5 bases). The CDR3 length is 14 residues. Germline CDR1 reads SGHDN; CDR2 reads FVKESK. Trimming stripped 5 bases from V and 1 base from J, with 11 bases between. The CDR3 DNA is TGTGCCAGCAGCTTGGACACTCTTAACTATGGCTACACCTTC. Encoded protein: CASSLDTLNYGYTF.

In its sample, this clone was seen a few times. The genes are TRBV10-2 and TRBJ2-3, with D possibly TRBD1 on 6 matching bases. The V gene lost 8 bases and the J gene lost 0 bases, with 18 bases spanning the gap. CDR3 length: 16 amino acids. Germline V gene sequence: CDR1 WSHSY, CDR2 SAAADI. The CDR3 sequence: CASGHPTGMSTDTQYF. The DNA for the CDR3 is TGCGCCAGCGGCCACCCAACAGGGATGAGCACAGATACGCAGTATTTT.

DNA of the CDR3: TGTGCCAGCAGCTTAAGGGCGGGACTGTCTACTAGCACAGATACGCAGTATTTT. It codes for CASSLRAGLSTSTDTQYF. V and J are TRBV7-9 and TRBJ2-3; the D gene is possibly TRBD2 (6 bases). CDR3 length equals 18 residues. Trimming left V 2 bases short and J 0 bases short, with 18 bases between. Germline CDR1 is SEHNR and CDR2 is FQNEAQ (reference sequence).

The chain carries TRBV9 and TRBJ2-3, with a weak D call TRBD2 (6 bases). Trimming cost V 0 bases and J 0 bases, with 11 bases left between them. Germline CDR1 is SGDLS and CDR2 is YYNGEE. The CDR3 sequence is 16 residues long. The CDR3 spells CASSVDGSASTDTQYF. As DNA, the CDR3 is TGTGCCAGCAGCGTAGACGGGAGCGCAAGCACAGATACGCAGTATTTT. The whole variable domain, filled in from reference TRBV9 and TRBJ2-3, reads DSGVTQTPKHLITATGQRVTLRCSPRSGDLSVYWYQQSLDQGLQFLIQYYNGEERAKGNILERFSAQQFPDLHSELNLSSLELGDSALYFCASSVDGSASTDTQYFGPGTRLTVL.

This clone was recorded only once. V is TRBV27 and J is TRBJ2-3; D gene uncertain. Trimming removed 8 bases at V and 3 bases at J, with 9 bases between. This CDR3 has 12 amino acids. The germline CDR1 and CDR2 sequences are MNHEY and SMNVEV (reference sequence). The CDR3 sequence: CASGVNTDTQYF. The CDR3 coding sequence is TGTGCCAGCGGGGTGAATACAGATACGCAGTATTTT.

In this sample, this clone turned up many times. The V call is TRBV4-1, the J call TRBJ1-6; TRBD1 might be the D (5 bases). Trimming removed 1 base from V and 7 bases from J, with 14 bases in between. CDR3 size: 16 residues. The germline CDR1 and CDR2 sequences are MGHRA and YSYEKL. DNA for the CDR3: TGCGCCAGCAGCCAAGTGGGGGGAAGGGAGAATTCACCCCTCCACTTT. This translates into CASSQVGGRENSPLHF.

V gene TRBV27 combines with J gene TRBJ1-3; perhaps TRBD1 as D (5 bases). CDR1 is MNHEY, CDR2 SMNVEV, per germline (reference sequence). Trimming shortened V by 6 bases and J by 2 bases, and 11 bases separated the two germline ends. This CDR3 contains 14 residues. CDR3 bases: TGTGCCAGCAGCCAGGGTACAACTGGAAACACCATATATTTT. Translated, it gives CASSQGTTGNTIYF.

The rearrangement joins TRBV18 to TRBJ2-7; 8 positions match TRBD1. V lost 5 bases, J lost 3 bases, and 9 bases stayed unmatched. The CDR3 extends over 15 amino acids. Germline V lookup: CDR1 KGHSH, CDR2 LQKENI. The CDR3 DNA follows: TGTGCCAGCTCAGAGCCGGAGACAGGGGTCTACGAGCAGTACTTC. This codes for CASSEPETGVYEQYF.

The genes are TRBV28 and TRBJ2-7; 9 bases fit TRBD1. J was trimmed by 2 bases and V by 7 bases; bases with no gene match: 9. This CDR3 has 15 residues. Germline V gene data show CDR1 as MDHEN and CDR2 as SYDVKM. CDR3 sequence: CASIPRRDRAYEQYF. DNA for the CDR3: TGTGCCAGCATCCCCCGCCGGGACAGGGCCTACGAGCAGTACTTC.

The table lists this clone with a few counts. The rearrangement uses TRBV5-1 and TRBJ1-6, with a weak D call TRBD1 (5 bases). The CDR3 is 15 residues long. V was trimmed by 1 base and J by 7 bases, leaving 12 bases between them. CDR1 and CDR2 from the germline V gene are SGHRS and YFSETQ. Here the CDR3 reads CASSLQGLRNSPLHF. In DNA form, the CDR3 reads TGCGCCAGCAGCTTGCAGGGATTGCGGAATTCACCCCTCCACTTT.